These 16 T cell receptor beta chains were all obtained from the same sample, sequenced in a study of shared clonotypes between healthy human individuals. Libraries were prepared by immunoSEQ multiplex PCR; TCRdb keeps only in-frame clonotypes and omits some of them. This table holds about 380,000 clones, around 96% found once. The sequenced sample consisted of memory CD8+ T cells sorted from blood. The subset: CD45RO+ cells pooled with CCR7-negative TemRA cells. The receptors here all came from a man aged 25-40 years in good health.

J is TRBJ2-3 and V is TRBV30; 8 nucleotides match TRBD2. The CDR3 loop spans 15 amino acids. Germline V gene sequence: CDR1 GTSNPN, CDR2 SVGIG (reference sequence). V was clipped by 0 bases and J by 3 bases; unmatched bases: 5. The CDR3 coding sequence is TGTGCCTGGAGTGTTGGGGCTAGCGGGACAGATACGCAGTATTTT. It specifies CAWSVGASGTDTQYF.

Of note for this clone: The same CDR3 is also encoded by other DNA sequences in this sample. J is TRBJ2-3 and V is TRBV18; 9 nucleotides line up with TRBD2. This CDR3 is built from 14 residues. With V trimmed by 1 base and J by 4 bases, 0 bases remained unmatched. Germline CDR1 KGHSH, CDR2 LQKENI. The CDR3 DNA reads TGTGCCAGCTCACCACTAGCGGGAGCAGATACGCAGTATTTT. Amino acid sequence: CASSPLAGADTQYF.

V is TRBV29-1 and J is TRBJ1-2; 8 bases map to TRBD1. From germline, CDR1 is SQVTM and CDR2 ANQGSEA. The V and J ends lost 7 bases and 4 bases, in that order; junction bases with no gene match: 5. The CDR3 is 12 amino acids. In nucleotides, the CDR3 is TGCAGCGCCCAGGGGGCATCCTATGGCTACACCTTC. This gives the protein CSAQGASYGYTF.

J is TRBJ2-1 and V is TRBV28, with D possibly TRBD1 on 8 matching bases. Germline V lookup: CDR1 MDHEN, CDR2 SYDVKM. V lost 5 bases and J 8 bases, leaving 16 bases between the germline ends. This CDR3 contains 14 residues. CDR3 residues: CASSRNRGGDEQFF. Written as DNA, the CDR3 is TGTGCCAGCAGTCGTAACAGGGGGGGAGATGAGCAGTTCTTC.

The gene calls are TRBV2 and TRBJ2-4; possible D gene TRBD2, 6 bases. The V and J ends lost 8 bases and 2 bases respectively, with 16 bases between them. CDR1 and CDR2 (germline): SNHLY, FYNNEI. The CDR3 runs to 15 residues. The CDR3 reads CASSRDFPPKNIQYF. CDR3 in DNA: TGTGCCAGCTCTCGGGACTTTCCACCCAAAAACATTCAGTACTTC.

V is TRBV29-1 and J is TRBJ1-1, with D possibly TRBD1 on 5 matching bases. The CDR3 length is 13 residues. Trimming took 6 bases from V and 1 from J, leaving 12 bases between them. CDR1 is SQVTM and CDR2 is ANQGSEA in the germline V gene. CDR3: CSVGTGGNTEAFF. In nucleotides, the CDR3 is TGCAGCGTAGGGACTGGAGGGAACACTGAAGCTTTCTTT.

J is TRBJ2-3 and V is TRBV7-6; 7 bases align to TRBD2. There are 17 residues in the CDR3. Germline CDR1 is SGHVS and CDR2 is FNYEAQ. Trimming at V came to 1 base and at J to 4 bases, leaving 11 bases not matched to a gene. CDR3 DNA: TGTGCCAGCAGCTTAGGTGTCAAGCTAGCGGTAGCAGATACGCAGTATTTT. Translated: CASSLGVKLAVADTQYF.

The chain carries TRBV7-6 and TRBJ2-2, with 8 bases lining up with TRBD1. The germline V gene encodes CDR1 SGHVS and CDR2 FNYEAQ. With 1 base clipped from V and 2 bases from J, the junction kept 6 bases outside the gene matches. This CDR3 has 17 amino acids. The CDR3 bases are TGTGCCAGCAGCTTAGATCACAGGGGGACTAACACCGGGGAGCTGTTTTTT. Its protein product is CASSLDHRGTNTGELFF.

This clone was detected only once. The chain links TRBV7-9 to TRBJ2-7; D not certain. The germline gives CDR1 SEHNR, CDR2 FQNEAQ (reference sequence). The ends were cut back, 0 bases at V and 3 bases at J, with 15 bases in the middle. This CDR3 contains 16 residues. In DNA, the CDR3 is TGTGCCAGCAGCTTAGCACCCCCCAGAGCTTTCTACGAGCAGTACTTC. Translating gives CASSLAPPRAFYEQYF.

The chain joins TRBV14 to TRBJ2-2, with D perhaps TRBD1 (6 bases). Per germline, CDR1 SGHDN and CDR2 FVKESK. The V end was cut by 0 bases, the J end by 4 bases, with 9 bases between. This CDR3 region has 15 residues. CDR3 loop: CASSQDRTATGELFF. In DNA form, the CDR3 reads TGTGCCAGCAGCCAAGATAGGACAGCCACCGGGGAGCTGTTTTTT.

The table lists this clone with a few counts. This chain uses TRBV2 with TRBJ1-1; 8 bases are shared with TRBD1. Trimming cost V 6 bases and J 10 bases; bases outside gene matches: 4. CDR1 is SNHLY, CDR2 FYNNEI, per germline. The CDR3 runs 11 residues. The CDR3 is CASRQGAGAFF. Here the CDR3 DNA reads TGTGCCAGCAGGCAGGGGGCAGGAGCTTTCTTT.

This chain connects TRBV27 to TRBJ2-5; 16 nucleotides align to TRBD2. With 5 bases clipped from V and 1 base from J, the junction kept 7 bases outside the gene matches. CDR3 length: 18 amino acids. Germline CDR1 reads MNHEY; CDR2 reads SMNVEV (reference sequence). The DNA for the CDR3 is TGTGCCAGCAGTATTACGGGACTAGCGGGGGGGATCCAAGAGACCCAGTACTTC. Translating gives CASSITGLAGGIQETQYF.

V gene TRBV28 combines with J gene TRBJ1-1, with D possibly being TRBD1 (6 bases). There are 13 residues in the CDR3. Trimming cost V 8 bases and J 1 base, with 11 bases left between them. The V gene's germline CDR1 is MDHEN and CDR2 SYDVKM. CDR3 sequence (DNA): TGTGCCAGCGGGCTACAGGGGAACACTGAAGCTTTCTTT. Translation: CASGLQGNTEAFF.

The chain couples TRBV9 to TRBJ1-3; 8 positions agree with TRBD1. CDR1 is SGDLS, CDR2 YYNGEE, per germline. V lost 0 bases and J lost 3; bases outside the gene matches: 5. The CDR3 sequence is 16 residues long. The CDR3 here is CASSVAPTGVGNTIYF. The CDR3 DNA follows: TGTGCCAGCAGCGTAGCTCCGACAGGGGTTGGAAACACCATATATTTT.

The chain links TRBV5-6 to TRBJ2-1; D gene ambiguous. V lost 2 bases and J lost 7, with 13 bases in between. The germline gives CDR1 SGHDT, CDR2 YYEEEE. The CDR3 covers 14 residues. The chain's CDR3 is CASSFELGKNEQFF. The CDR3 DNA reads TGTGCCAGCAGCTTCGAACTTGGGAAGAATGAGCAGTTCTTC. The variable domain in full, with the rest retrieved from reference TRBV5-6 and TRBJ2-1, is DAGVTQSPTHLIKTRGQQVTLRCSPKSGHDTVSWYQQALGQGPQFIFQYYEEEERQRGNFPDRFSGHQFPNYSSELNVNALLLGDSALYLCASSFELGKNEQFFGPGTRLTVL.

The CDR3 DNA reads TGTGCCAGCAGCTTCCAGTTTGGACTAGCCCGCAATGAGCAGTTCTTC. It is translated as CASSFQFGLARNEQFF. V usage is TRBV7-2 and J usage is TRBJ2-1, with 8 positions matching TRBD2. This CDR3 is built from 16 residues. In germline, CDR1 is SGHTA, CDR2 FQGNSA. V shed 3 bases and J 6 bases; nucleotides not matched to a gene: 10.